This T cell receptor (beta chain) was observed in a study of vaccination effects on CD4 cells after COVID-19. Only in-frame clones appear in the TCRdb table, and some are missing; sequencing was by immunoSEQ multiplex PCR. The sample lists about 48,000 clones, approximately 65% occurring once. When around nine days of culture had elapsed, CD4+ T cells were isolated. Vaccinees lacked prior SARS-CoV-2 infection and tested negative for nucleocapsid antibodies. This clone was counted between two and nine times. Its specificity is unknown. CDR3 length: 13 amino acids. V was pared by 3 bases and J by 7 bases, with 12 bases between. Study results and limitations: Within healthy vaccinees, only 1 of 255 vaccine-induced clones displayed cross-reactivity with common cold coronaviruses.

The TCR originated in a human donor who received a COVID-19 vaccine. The chain employs TRBV12-3 or TRBV12-4 and TRBJ1-2; no firm D call. The sequencing used CD4+ T cells from PBMCs cultured without peptide, collected before COVID-19 vaccination. CDR3 DNA sequence: TGTGCCAGCAGTTTGATTAGGGAGGCTGGCTACACCTTC. Translation gives CASSLIREAGYTF.